This T cell receptor (beta chain) originates from a study of glioma-infiltrating T cells (dated by TCRdb to the mid-2010s). With regard to the full study: Sequencing of TCR alpha- and beta-chain repertoires was performed on glioma tissue, on non-neoplastic brain tissue, and on matched peripheral blood mononuclear cells. The paired cohort comprised three low-grade glioma patients, roughly 8 primary glioblastoma patients and three non-glioma patients contributing non-neoplastic brain tissue. To gauge divergence between tissue and blood T-cell populations, every tissue-infiltrating repertoire was compared against the peripheral blood repertoire from the same patient. Summary of the overall study and its limitations: Very few CDR3 sequences were found to be shared between tissue and blood, and this scarcity was attributed to high CDR3 diversity and limited sampling. Group comparisons rested on small numbers: three non-neoplastic, three low-grade glioma and eight glioblastoma patients. VJ-independent divergence between tissue and blood was found to be below expectation in non-neoplastic patients but above expectation in all gliomas, particularly low-grade gliomas.

This clonotype showed up many times. The antigen this receptor binds is unknown. There are no base qualities to consult, and no much larger clone falls within one base. Its CDR3 holds 16 amino acids, cysteine through phenylalanine. The only DNA kept is the CDR3, 48 bases in frame from the first base. Trimming leaves V shorter by 6 bases and J shorter by 6 bases, with the junction holding 13 bases beyond the gene matches. CDR1 and CDR2 are read off the germline V gene as MNHNS and SASEGT. TCR alpha and beta CDR3 regions were amplified with the iRepertoire nested amplicon-rescue multiplex PCR (arm-PCR) platform from RNA. For one-step reverse transcription and amplification, roughly 100-450 ng of tissue mRNA or PBMC total RNA was used as input. Following bead purification, Illumina adapters were added by a secondary multiplex PCR, and the libraries were gel-purified between 200 and 400 bp. Demultiplexing relied on internal 6-nucleotide barcodes carried by the libraries. Sequencing of libraries was performed on an Illumina MiSeq with 2x220 or 2x250 nucleotide paired-end reads. The original pipeline was this. Paired reads were merged using FLASH 1.2.11 and aligned with BWA-MEM to the GRCh37 human genome, and TRA and TRB reads were then extracted. V and J assignment used an IMGT-derived reference of cassette sequences and CDR3 motifs that included pseudogenes. Three-frame translation of reads was performed, and productive CDR3s were defined as those with a C...FGXG motif and no stop codons. A clonotype was defined as a unique combination of a V-J cassette pair and a CDR3 amino acid sequence. Reads were filtered by Hamming distance, with the threshold set by the sequence error rate of each sample in mapped regions. TCRdb trimmed the raw reads at Q25, called clones with MiXCR and kept productive beta chains. Rows merge per CDR3 protein into single entries with the most common DNA and genes. TCRdb assigned the V and J calls; the authors' analysis was not used. This sample lists about 210,000 distinct CDR3 sequences; more than 25% were detected once. The top ten clonotypes cover around 21% of the sample.

Sequencing used glioma tissue, nonneoplastic brain tissue, or PBMCs (not recorded which). The TCR was taken from a human donor with low-grade glioma or glioblastoma, undergoing nonglioma brain surgery, or in good health (not recorded which). The rearrangement joined TRBV6-1 to TRBJ2-5; 10 bases in the junction line up with TRBD1. The CDR3 region reads CASRNRDRGSVKTQYF. The bases are TGTGCCAGCAGGAACCGGGACAGGGGCTCGGTAAAGACCCAGTACTTC.